These T cell receptor beta chains were read from a single sample in a study of tumor-infiltrating lymphocytes in oesophageal squamous cell carcinoma. Each CDR3 protein gets one entry after TCRdb re-called the PCR reads with MiXCR. Among 15,000 to 25,000 distinct CDR3 sequences listed, roughly two fifths were seen once. The sequencing sample was made of esophageal tumor tissue. The source of these receptors is a male donor with esophageal squamous cell carcinoma. Both conserved end residues are part of each CDR3. D genes are given only for firm matches. Clone size is not always given. Where it is, it says once, few, many or a class for expanded clones.

v_call: TRBV28; j_call: TRBJ2-7; d_call: .; clone_size: many; cdr3_nt: TGTGCCAGCAGTCTCAAGGGTGCCCCCTCCTACGAGCAGTACTTC; cdr3_aa: CASSLKGAPSYEQYF
v_call: TRBV7-6; j_call: TRBJ2-1; d_call: TRBD2; clone_size: .; cdr3_nt: TGTGCCAGCAGCTTAATTGGCGGGAGGACCCACAATGAGCAGTTCTTC; cdr3_aa: CASSLIGGRTHNEQFF
v_call: TRBV18; j_call: TRBJ2-1; d_call: TRBD2; clone_size: many; cdr3_nt: TGTGCCAGCTCACCTCGGGGGGGAAATGAGCAGTTCTTC; cdr3_aa: CASSPRGGNEQFF
v_call: TRBV7-2; j_call: TRBJ2-1; d_call: .; clone_size: .; cdr3_nt: TGTGCCAGCAGCCTAAATACAGATTACTACAATGAGCAGTTCTTC; cdr3_aa: CASSLNTDYYNEQFF
v_call: TRBV7-9; j_call: TRBJ2-1; d_call: .; clone_size: medium-sized; cdr3_nt: TGTGCCAGCAGGGGGGCCTATGAGCAGTTCTTC; cdr3_aa: CASRGAYEQFF
v_call: TRBV5-1; j_call: TRBJ2-4; d_call: TRBD1; clone_size: many; cdr3_nt: TGCGCCAGCAGCTCGGGACAGGGGCTCCAAAACATTCAGTACTTC; cdr3_aa: CASSSGQGLQNIQYF
v_call: TRBV7-6; j_call: TRBJ2-7; d_call: .; clone_size: hyperexpanded; cdr3_nt: TGTGCCAGCAGCTCGGGGTCGGGGCAGGGCCCCTACGAGCAGTACTTC; cdr3_aa: CASSSGSGQGPYEQYF
v_call: TRBV2; j_call: TRBJ2-1; d_call: TRBD2; clone_size: many; cdr3_nt: TGTGCCAGCAGTGACTTAGCGGGAGGGATGAATGAGCAGTTCTTC; cdr3_aa: CASSDLAGGMNEQFF
v_call: TRBV7-9; j_call: TRBJ2-1; d_call: .; clone_size: many; cdr3_nt: TGTGCCAGCAGCTTAGATAGGAGCGTAGCCGCTGAGCAGTTCTTC; cdr3_aa: CASSLDRSVAAEQFF
v_call: TRBV6-5; j_call: TRBJ2-4; d_call: TRBD1; clone_size: .; cdr3_nt: TGTGCCAGCAGACTAAGAGGACAGGGGTTCGGCGGTGAGCAGTACTTC; cdr3_aa: CASRLRGQGFGGEQYF
v_call: TRBV12-3/TRBV12-4; j_call: TRBJ1-6; d_call: TRBD1; clone_size: .; cdr3_nt: TGTGCCAGCAGCCGCCGGGACAGGAGGACCCACGAGCAGTACTTT; cdr3_aa: CASSRRDRRTHEQYF
v_call: TRBV6-2/TRBV6-3; j_call: TRBJ2-2; d_call: .; clone_size: many; cdr3_nt: TGTGCCAGCAGACCGCTCACCGGGGAGCTGTTTTTT; cdr3_aa: CASRPLTGELFF
v_call: TRBV6-6; j_call: TRBJ2-3; d_call: .; clone_size: .; cdr3_nt: TGTGCCAGCAGTTACGGCGGGCGCACAGATACGCAGTATTTT; cdr3_aa: CASSYGGRTDTQYF
v_call: TRBV3-1; j_call: TRBJ2-7; d_call: .; clone_size: .; cdr3_nt: TGTGCCAGCAGCCAAGAGATGAGGCACGAGCAGTACTTC; cdr3_aa: CASSQEMRHEQYF
v_call: TRBV28; j_call: TRBJ1-2; d_call: .; clone_size: many; cdr3_nt: TGTGCCAGCAGTTCGGGGGTTCTCTATGGCTACACCTTC; cdr3_aa: CASSSGVLYGYTF
v_call: TRBV6-1; j_call: TRBJ1-2; d_call: .; clone_size: .; cdr3_nt: TGTGCCAGCAGAACCACAGAGGACTATGGCTACACCTTC; cdr3_aa: CASRTTEDYGYTF
v_call: TRBV12-3/TRBV12-4; j_call: TRBJ2-2; d_call: .; clone_size: once; cdr3_nt: TGTGCCAGCAGTTTAGCGGTCGGGGAGCTGTTTTTT; cdr3_aa: CASSLAVGELFF
v_call: TRBV7-5; j_call: TRBJ2-1; d_call: .; clone_size: .; cdr3_nt: .; cdr3_aa: CISVPEAKPRQSGSNTEAFF
v_call: TRBV7-7; j_call: TRBJ2-5; d_call: .; clone_size: few; cdr3_nt: TGTGCTAGCAGCCCATCGGGGATACAAGAGACCCAGTACTTC; cdr3_aa: CASSPSGIQETQYF
v_call: TRBV9; j_call: TRBJ2-1; d_call: TRBD2; clone_size: .; cdr3_nt: TGTGCCAGCAGCGTAGAGGGGACAGCCGGACTAGCGGGGAATGAGCAGTTCTTC; cdr3_aa: CASSVEGTAGLAGNEQFF
v_call: TRBV7-4; j_call: TRBJ1-2; d_call: .; clone_size: .; cdr3_nt: TGTGCCAGCAGCTTAGACCGGGACATCAAGACTGGCTACACCTTC; cdr3_aa: CASSLDRDIKTGYTF
v_call: TRBV6-1; j_call: TRBJ1-1; d_call: TRBD1; clone_size: .; cdr3_nt: TGTGCCAGCAGTAAAACAGGGGGTGTGACTGAAGCTTTCTTT; cdr3_aa: CASSKTGGVTEAFF
v_call: TRBV7-2; j_call: TRBJ2-4; d_call: TRBD2; clone_size: .; cdr3_nt: TGTGCCAGCAGCTTATCCGGGACTAGCGGGGGGGAGCAGTACTTC; cdr3_aa: CASSLSGTSGGEQYF
v_call: TRBV7-6; j_call: TRBJ2-1; d_call: .; clone_size: .; cdr3_nt: TGTGCCAGCAGCTTAGATAGCAGGGGTGAGCAGTTCTTC; cdr3_aa: CASSLDSRGEQFF
v_call: TRBV27; j_call: TRBJ2-4; d_call: TRBD2; clone_size: many; cdr3_nt: TGTGCCAGCAGTCTAGCGGGAGCCGGCAAAAACATTCAGTACTTC; cdr3_aa: CASSLAGAGKNIQYF
v_call: TRBV6-6; j_call: TRBJ2-7; d_call: .; clone_size: many; cdr3_nt: TGTGCCAGCAGTTACTCTAGGGAGCAGTACTTC; cdr3_aa: CASSYSREQYF